Shown below are 14 T cell receptor beta chains from a single sample sequenced in a study of tumor-infiltrating lymphocytes in primary liver carcinoma. Constant-region priming of roughly 500 ng total RNA yielded TCR beta cDNA. Libraries covering TCR beta were generated through three nested multiplex PCR rounds (using a slightly modified ARM-PCR). With TRBV1-TRBV30 forward primers and a C-beta reverse primer, the first two PCR rounds were run for roughly 10 cycles each. TCRdb processed the multiplex PCR reads anew with MiXCR; each CDR3 protein has one entry. The sample includes 95,000 to 150,000 distinct CDR3 sequences, about two thirds of them seen just once. Co-extracting RNA and DNA was done with about 20-34 mg of unsorted bulk tissue as input. What was sequenced was tumor-adjacent normal liver tissue. Receptors originate from a woman aged 55-75 years with primary liver carcinoma and hepatitis B virus infection.

Note on this clonotype: A junction end diverges from the germline sequence, so it may reflect a read error. The chain couples TRBV12-3 or TRBV12-4 to TRBJ2-7; no clear D gene. The CDR3 is made up of 13 amino acids. The CDR3 protein is CASSLTGPYELYF. The DNA of the CDR3 is TGTGCCAGCAGTTTAACCGGTCCCTACGAGCTGTACTTC.

Comment on this clonotype: A much larger clonotype is one base distant, so this may be a read error. The chain is built from TRBV5-1 and TRBJ2-2; 9 bases align to TRBD2. The length of the CDR3 is 15 residues. Germline V CDR1 and CDR2: SGHRS, YFSETQ. The DNA for the CDR3 is TGCACCAGCAGTCCGGGACTAGCCATTGGCGGGGAGCTGTTTTTT. Amino acids: CTSSPGLAIGGELFF.

Worth noting for this clonotype: A clone one base away is much larger, so this may be a read error. The chain is built from TRBV5-1 and TRBJ1-1, with a possible D match to TRBD1 (6 bases). The CDR3 length is 15 residues. Germline V gene data show CDR1 as SGHRS and CDR2 as YFSETQ. Trimming removed 0 bases at V and 5 bases at J, with 14 bases between. CDR3 region: CASSLDGGRKTEAFF. The CDR3 DNA follows: TGCGCCAGCAGCTTGGATGGGGGCCGGAAGACTGAAGCTTTCTTT.

On this clonotype itself: Germline is not matched at one junction end, which may reflect a read error. V gene TRBV6-5 combines with J gene TRBJ2-7, with D unclear. CDR3 length: 14 residues. Germline CDR1 MNHEY, CDR2 SVGAGI. As DNA, the CDR3 is TGTGACAGCAGTACCACTCCCACATCCTACGAGCAGTACTTC. Translated: CDSSTTPTSYEQYF.

This clonotype appeared a few times. The chain uses TRBV2 and TRBJ2-5; 12 bases align to TRBD1. The CDR3 spans 15 residues. Trimming removed 9 bases from V and 3 bases from J; junction bases left unmatched: 8. CDR1 is SNHLY and CDR2 is FYNNEI in the germline V gene. CDR3 nucleotide sequence: TGTGCCAGTAAAGGGGACAGGGGGCGAGAAGAGACCCAGTACTTC. Translating it yields CASKGDRGREETQYF. The full variable domain, its missing parts supplied by reference TRBV2 and TRBJ2-5, is EPEVTQTPSHQVTQMGQEVILRCVPISNHLYFYWYRQILGQKVEFLVSFYNNEISEKSEIFDDQFSVERPDGSNFTLKIRSTKLEDSAMYFCASKGDRGREETQYFGPGTRLLVL.

The chain recombines TRBV18 with TRBJ1-1; maybe TRBD1 (6 bases). Trimming removed 3 bases at V and 3 bases at J, with 8 bases between. CDR3 length equals 13 residues. Germline V gene sequence: CDR1 KGHSH, CDR2 LQKENI. This chain's CDR3 is CASSPRGDTEAFF. In nucleotides, the CDR3 is TGTGCCAGCTCACCGAGGGGGGACACTGAAGCTTTCTTT.

With regard to this clonotype: The junction departs from germline at one end; a sequencing error may be responsible. V usage is TRBV6-5 and J usage is TRBJ2-7; TRBD1 aligns across 7 bases. Germline V gene sequence: CDR1 MNHEY, CDR2 SVGAGI. This CDR3 is 14 amino acids long. The CDR3 sequence: CQQCRGHRDYEQYF. CDR3 DNA: TGCCAGCAGTGTAGGGGGCACAGGGACTACGAGCAGTACTTC.

There are many counts of this clonotype. Here the CDR3 DNA reads TGTGCCTGGAGTGGTAGGGCCCCTGAGCAGTTCTTC. Its translation is CAWSGRAPEQFF. This chain connects TRBV30 to TRBJ2-1; D call uncertain. The germline V and J ends were trimmed by 1 base and 9 bases, with 10 bases remaining between them. The CDR3 contains 12 residues. The germline V gene has CDR1 GTSNPN and CDR2 SVGIG (reference sequence).

This clonotype was observed a single time. Compared with germline, one end of the junction differs, possibly owing to a read error. The chain links TRBV6-6 to TRBJ1-1; D may be TRBD1 (5 bases). Germline values: CDR1 MNHNY, CDR2 SVGAGI (reference sequence). The CDR3 is made up of 13 amino acids. The CDR3 nucleotides read TGTGCCAGCAGTTACGGGGGTAACACTGAAGTTTTCTTT. It yields the protein CASSYGGNTEVFF.

A word on this clonotype: This likely comes from a read error, as the CDR3 has no conserved phenylalanine or tryptophan at its end. The rearrangement links TRBV6-5 to TRBJ1-5; D might be TRBD1 (6 bases). The V end was cut by 9 bases, the J end by 6 bases, with 24 bases between. This CDR3 contains 16 residues. Germline V gene sequence: CDR1 MNHEY, CDR2 SVGAGI. Here the CDR3 reads CASRPRQGLTSQPQHL. CDR3 nucleotide sequence: TGTGCCAGTAGACCTCGGCAGGGGCTAACCAGTCAGCCCCAGCATTTG.

As to this clonotype: A read error may explain this, as a much larger clone is one base away. The chain has TRBV10-2 and TRBJ1-1; D is unresolved. Deletions cut 6 bases from V and 1 base from J, with 12 bases between. The CDR3 extends over 14 amino acids. Germline V gene lookup returns CDR1 WSHSY and CDR2 SAAADI. CDR3 in amino acids: CASRTRAKNTEAFF. The CDR3, as DNA: TGCGCCAGCAGGACAAGGGCAAAGAACACTGAAGCTTTCTTT.

As to this clonotype: One base away lies a much larger clone, so this may be a sequencing read error. The chain couples TRBV28 to TRBJ1-2, with D unclear. The V gene lost 8 bases and the J gene lost 4 bases, with 8 bases spanning the gap. Looked up from germline, CDR1 is MDHEN and CDR2 is SYDVKM. The CDR3 spans 11 residues. The CDR3: CASGSSYGYTF. The CDR3 DNA sequence: TGTGCCAGCGGTTCCAGCTATGGCTACACCTTC.

With regard to this clonotype: A much larger clone differs from this one at a single base, so this may be a read error. The gene calls are TRBV6-4 and TRBJ1-5, with D possibly being TRBD1 (6 bases). Germline lookup yields CDR1 MRHNA and CDR2 SNTAGT. The length of the CDR3 is 14 residues. CDR3 region: CASSLDRIGQPLHF. The CDR3 nucleotides read TGTGCCAGCAGCCTAGACAGGATAGGTCAGCCCCTGCATTTT.

The V and J genes are TRBV5-1 and TRBJ2-2; TRBD2 matches at 8 bases. CDR1 SGHRS and CDR2 YFSETQ come from the germline V gene. This CDR3 spans 16 amino acids. V shed 5 bases, J shed 7 bases, and the junction held 13 bases outside the gene matches. CDR3: CASRMNAGRADGELFF. The CDR3 coding sequence is TGCGCCAGCAGAATGAATGCCGGGAGGGCCGACGGGGAGCTGTTTTTT. Supplemented by reference TRBV5-1 and TRBJ2-2, the full variable domain reads KAGVTQTPRYLIKTRGQQVTLSCSPISGHRSVSWYQQTPGQGLQFLFEYFSETQRNKGNFPGRFSGRQFSNSRSEMNVSTLELGDSALYLCASRMNAGRADGELFFGEGSRLTVL.